This T cell receptor beta chain was retrieved from a study of blood T cell repertoires in COVID-19. The overall study: PBMCs, B-cell-depleted T cells, or T cells were the source of the cDNA or gDNA that made up the material.

Germline loops: CDR1 SGHRS, CDR2 YFSETQ. The V segment lost 6 bases and the J segment 2 bases; nucleotides outside the gene matches: 6. There are 14 residues in the CDR3. Assay: immunoSEQ multiplex PCR; the TCRdb copy retains only in-frame clones and omits some. This sample has about 330,000 clones, with about nine tenths found just once. Participant age was about 18 to 89 years, and participants resided in about two dozen US areas. The gene calls are TRBV5-1 and TRBJ1-1; TRBD1 aligns across 8 bases. Sequencing was done on a sample of PBMCs or T cells enriched from blood (not recorded which). This TCR came from a young woman who had recovered from COVID-19. The CDR3 region has the DNA TGCGCCAGCACCCCGACAGGGGCAAACACTGAAGCTTTCTTT. Protein product: CASTPTGANTEAFF.